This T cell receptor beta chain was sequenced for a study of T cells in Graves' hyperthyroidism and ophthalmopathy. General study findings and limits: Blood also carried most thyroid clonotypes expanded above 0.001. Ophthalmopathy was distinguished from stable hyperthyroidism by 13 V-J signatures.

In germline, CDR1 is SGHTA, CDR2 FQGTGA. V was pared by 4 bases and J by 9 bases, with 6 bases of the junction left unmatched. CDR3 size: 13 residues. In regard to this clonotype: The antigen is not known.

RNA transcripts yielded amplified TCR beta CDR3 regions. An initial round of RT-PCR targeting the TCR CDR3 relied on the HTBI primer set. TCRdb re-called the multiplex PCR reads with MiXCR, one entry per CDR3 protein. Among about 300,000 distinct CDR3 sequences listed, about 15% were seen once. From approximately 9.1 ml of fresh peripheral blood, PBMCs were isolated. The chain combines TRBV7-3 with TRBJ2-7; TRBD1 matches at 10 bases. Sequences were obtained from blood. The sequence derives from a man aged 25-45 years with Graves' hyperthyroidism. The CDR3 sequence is CASSSSGTGAQYF. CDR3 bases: TGTGCCAGCAGCTCGTCCGGGACAGGGGCGCAGTACTTC.